Listed here are 28 T cell receptor beta chains from one sample, sequenced in a study of neurological immune-mediated disorders. Using its own MiXCR run on the 5' RACE reads, TCRdb lists one record per CDR3 protein. The data hold 18,000 or so distinct CDR3 sequences, with approximately 15% observed a single time. Sequencing was done on a sample of CD4+ T cells from blood. The source is a woman aged 60 to 75 with HTLV-1-associated myelopathy (HAM/TSP).

There are many counts of this clonotype. This chain connects TRBV5-1 to TRBJ1-1, with D perhaps matching TRBD1 (6 bases). Trimming removed 3 bases from V and 0 bases from J, with 9 bases in between. Germline-derived CDR1 and CDR2 are SGHRS and YFSETQ. CDR3 length equals 14 residues. The CDR3 is CASSSTGLNTEAFF. The CDR3 DNA is TGCGCCAGCAGCTCCACAGGGTTGAACACTGAAGCTTTCTTT.

In this sample, this clonotype turned up many times. The chain links TRBV20-1 to TRBJ2-1; 9 positions agree with TRBD1. Looked up from germline, CDR1 is DFQATT and CDR2 is SNEGSKA (reference sequence). The V gene end was trimmed by 4 bases and the J gene end by 5 bases; junction bases not matched to a gene: 6. The CDR3 contains 14 residues. Here the CDR3 reads CSAIPGTGHNEQFF. In DNA form, the CDR3 reads TGCAGTGCTATACCCGGGACAGGGCACAATGAGCAGTTCTTC.

This clonotype appeared many times. The genes are TRBV11-2 and TRBJ2-5; perhaps TRBD2 as D (6 bases). The CDR3 covers 14 residues. CDR1 SGHAT and CDR2 FQNNGV come from the germline V gene. Trimming took off 4 bases at V and 2 bases at J, with 11 bases between the two ends. CDR3 amino acids: CASSSLGGQETQYF. CDR3 sequence (DNA): TGTGCCAGCAGCTCCCTGGGGGGTCAAGAGACCCAGTACTTC.

Many counts were recorded for this clonotype. The V call is TRBV20-1, the J call TRBJ2-3, with 7 positions matching TRBD2. Germline CDR1 reads DFQATT; CDR2 reads SNEGSKA (reference sequence). The V gene end was trimmed by 2 bases and the J gene end by 3 bases; junction bases not matched to a gene: 17. This CDR3 contains 18 residues. For the CDR3, the DNA is TGCAGTGCTAGACCTAGCGGAACCCGTTCGATCGTTACAGATACGCAGTATTTT. Its translation is CSARPSGTRSIVTDTQYF.

The chain combines TRBV6-5 with TRBJ2-3, with D perhaps TRBD1 or TRBD2 (5 bases each). Germline V gene sequence: CDR1 MNHEY, CDR2 SVGAGI. The CDR3 totals 17 residues. V gave up 0 bases and J gave up 2 bases, with 15 bases separating them. The CDR3: CASSYSGTGRNTDTQYF. Written as DNA, the CDR3 is TGTGCCAGCAGTTACTCGGGGACCGGACGGAACACAGATACGCAGTATTTT.

This clonotype was seen only a few times. The genes are TRBV6-5 and TRBJ2-7, with D perhaps matching TRBD1 (5 bases). This CDR3 region has 15 residues. Trimming stripped 7 bases from V and 1 base from J, with 17 bases between. The germline gives CDR1 MNHEY, CDR2 SVGAGI. CDR3 region: CASKNQDGHSYEQYF. The CDR3 nucleotides are TGTGCCAGCAAGAATCAGGACGGACATTCCTACGAGCAGTACTTC.

This clonotype was observed at least ten times. This chain joins TRBV5-1 and TRBJ1-5, with TRBD1 matching 8 bases. The CDR3 spans 17 residues. V shed 4 bases, J shed 3 bases, and the junction held 12 bases outside the gene matches. The germline gives CDR1 SGHRS, CDR2 YFSETQ. The CDR3 is CASSPGARTGTNQPQHF. CDR3 bases: TGCGCCAGCAGCCCGGGGGCCAGGACAGGGACCAATCAGCCCCAGCATTTT.

This clonotype has a count of ten or more. The V gene is TRBV20-1, the J gene TRBJ2-1, with TRBD1 identical over 7 bases. The germline V gene has CDR1 DFQATT and CDR2 SNEGSKA (reference sequence). The ends lost 6 bases at V and 0 bases at J; junction bases unmatched: 14. CDR3 size: 17 residues. Here the CDR3 DNA reads TGCAGTGCACTAACTGCGACATGGGACAGCTCCTACAATGAGCAGTTCTTC. Amino acids: CSALTATWDSSYNEQFF.

This clonotype was recorded at least ten times. The chain couples TRBV5-1 to TRBJ2-7; a possible D gene is TRBD1 (6 bases). V lost 0 bases, J lost 0 bases, and 13 bases lay in between. Germline CDR1 reads SGHRS; CDR2 reads YFSETQ. The CDR3 sequence is 16 residues long. CDR3 sequence (DNA): TGCGCCAGCAGCTTGGGTACCGCGACAGGCTCCTACGAGCAGTACTTC. Protein sequence: CASSLGTATGSYEQYF. The whole variable domain, filled in from reference TRBV5-1 and TRBJ2-7, reads KAGVTQTPRYLIKTRGQQVTLSCSPISGHRSVSWYQQTPGQGLQFLFEYFSETQRNKGNFPGRFSGRQFSNSRSEMNVSTLELGDSALYLCASSLGTATGSYEQYFGPGTRLTVT.

This clonotype was observed at least ten times. This sequence joins TRBV11-2 and TRBJ1-1; maybe TRBD1 (5 bases). Germline lookup yields CDR1 SGHAT and CDR2 FQNNGV. Trimming pared 4 bases from V and 3 bases from J, leaving 12 bases between. This CDR3 region has 14 residues. The CDR3 DNA reads as TGTGCCAGCAGCTCCCATGTGGGGGACACTGAAGCTTTCTTT. Translated, it gives CASSSHVGDTEAFF. Complete variable domain (other parts from reference TRBV11-2 and TRBJ1-1): EAGVAQSPRYKIIEKRQSVAFWCNPISGHATLYWYQQILGQGPKLLIQFQNNGVVDDSQLPKDRFSAERLKGVDSTLKIQPAKLEDSAVYLCASSSHVGDTEAFFGQGTRLTVV.

At least ten counts were recorded for this clonotype. V gene TRBV29-1 combines with J gene TRBJ1-2, with D unresolved. This CDR3 spans 15 amino acids. Trimming pared 0 bases from V and 0 bases from J, leaving 11 bases between. Germline CDR1 is SQVTM and CDR2 is ANQGSEA. The CDR3, as DNA: TGCAGCGTTGAAGATGTGGGGTCAGCTAACTATGGCTACACCTTC. As protein: CSVEDVGSANYGYTF. Filled out from reference TRBV29-1 and TRBJ1-2, the complete variable domain reads SAVISQKPSRDICQRGTSLTIQCQVDSQVTMMFWYRQQPGQSLTLIATANQGSEATYESGFVIDKFPISRPNLTFSTLTVSNMSPEDSSIYLCSVEDVGSANYGYTFGSGTRLTVV.

Concerning this clonotype: The DNA is omitted, as the CDR3 cannot be located on it reliably, and the CDR3 follows TCRdb's listing. V usage is TRBV5-1 and J usage is TRBJ2-7; TRBD2, the table's D call, was not compared with the DNA. Germline V CDR1 and CDR2: SGHRS, YFSETQ. The CDR3 adds up to 22 amino acids, both ends counted. The chain's CDR3 is CASSFYICSAGSSGRSSYEQYF.

This clonotype was observed many times. DNA of the CDR3: TGTGCCAGCACCCCGGGCCGGAGCTCCTACGAGCAGTACTTC. Encoded protein: CASTPGRSSYEQYF. This chain uses TRBV16 with TRBJ2-7, with D hard to call. This CDR3 spans 14 amino acids. Per germline, CDR1 KGHSY and CDR2 FQNENV. The V end lost 7 bases, the J end lost 0 bases, and 13 bases lay between the germline ends.

This clonotype showed up many times. This chain links TRBV7-2 with TRBJ1-2; 9 nucleotides agree with TRBD1. The V gene end was trimmed by 4 bases and the J gene end by 1 base; junction bases not matched to a gene: 10. Germline loops: CDR1 SGHTA, CDR2 FQGNSA. The CDR3 contains 17 residues. The CDR3 sequence: CASSSWDRVLSNYGYTF. Written as DNA, the CDR3 is TGTGCCAGCAGCTCATGGGACAGGGTATTAAGTAACTATGGCTACACCTTC.

Within the sample, this clonotype is medium-sized (0.01 to 0.1%). The V and J genes are TRBV10-3 and TRBJ2-4, with 11 positions matching TRBD2. CDR3 length: 18 amino acids. Trimming removed 3 bases from V and 0 bases from J; junction bases left unmatched: 7. Germline CDR1 reads ENHRY; CDR2 reads SYGVKD. CDR3 nucleotides: TGTGCCATCAGTGAAGGCCTAGCGGGGGGTACAGCCAAAAACATTCAGTACTTC. Its protein is CAISEGLAGGTAKNIQYF.

This clonotype was observed many times. The CDR3 DNA is TGTGCCAGCAGCCCGTGGGGTACCGATACCTTGGGCACTGAAGCTTTCTTT. As protein: CASSPWGTDTLGTEAFF. The J gene is TRBJ1-1, the V gene TRBV7-9; no firm D call. With 5 bases removed from V and 4 bases from J, the gap between germline ends came to 23 bases. The CDR3 has 17 residues. Looked up from germline, CDR1 is SEHNR and CDR2 is FQNEAQ (reference sequence).

This clonotype was counted at least ten times. V gene TRBV5-1 combines with J gene TRBJ2-2; D is uncertain. Germline V gene data show CDR1 as SGHRS and CDR2 as YFSETQ. V gave up 0 bases and J gave up 4 bases, with 10 bases separating them. This CDR3 is built from 15 residues. The CDR3 protein is CASSLVQIFTGELFF. For the CDR3, the DNA is TGCGCCAGCAGCTTGGTACAGATTTTCACCGGGGAGCTGTTTTTT.

This clonotype was observed once. The V gene is TRBV7-7, the J gene TRBJ2-2, with D unclear. Germline CDR1 SSHAT, CDR2 FNYEAQ (reference sequence). Trimming removed 5 bases from V and 3 bases from J, with 13 bases in between. The CDR3 consists of 15 residues. The CDR3 sequence: CASSADVTDTGELFF. In DNA form, the CDR3 reads TGTGCCAGCAGCGCGGACGTGACGGACACCGGGGAGCTGTTTTTT.

This clonotype was picked up many times. This chain uses TRBV6-1 with TRBJ1-2; D call uncertain. Germline V lookup: CDR1 MNHNS, CDR2 SASEGT. V was shortened by 0 bases and J by 5 bases, with 10 bases between the two germline ends. This CDR3 is built from 14 residues. In nucleotides, the CDR3 is TGTGCCAGCAGTGAAGCTCCCATGTCTTATGGCTACACCTTC. Amino acid sequence: CASSEAPMSYGYTF.

This clonotype was seen ten or more times. The rearrangement joins TRBV5-1 to TRBJ2-5; 7 bases line up with TRBD1. The CDR3 runs to 14 residues. Germline V gene sequence: CDR1 SGHRS, CDR2 YFSETQ. The J segment lost 0 bases and the V segment lost 4 bases, leaving 3 bases of the junction unmatched. CDR3 protein: CASSQQGYQETQYF. In DNA form, the CDR3 reads TGCGCCAGCAGCCAACAGGGGTACCAAGAGACCCAGTACTTC.

This clonotype ranks as large. The chain combines TRBV24-1 with TRBJ2-5; unclear D gene. The CDR3 runs to 13 residues. V lost 4 bases and J 1 base, leaving 6 bases between the germline ends. CDR1 is KGHDR and CDR2 is SFDVKD in the germline V gene. The CDR3: CATSDSTQETQYF. CDR3 bases: TGTGCCACCAGTGACTCCACCCAAGAGACCCAGTACTTC.

The rearrangement links TRBV4-1 to TRBJ2-1; D possibly corresponds to TRBD2 (6 bases). The V gene's germline CDR1 is MGHRA and CDR2 YSYEKL. The V end was cut by 4 bases, the J end by 1 base, with 14 bases between. The CDR3 has 16 residues. DNA of the CDR3: TGCGCCAGCAGCCGGTCTAGCGTCCTTTCCTACAATGAGCAGTTCTTC. Residues: CASSRSSVLSYNEQFF.

This clonotype was recorded many times. The chain combines TRBV6-6 with TRBJ2-7, with D maybe TRBD1 (6 bases). V was trimmed by 2 bases and J by 3 bases, leaving 11 bases between them. The germline V gene has CDR1 MNHNY and CDR2 SVGAGI (reference sequence). The CDR3 spans 14 residues. CDR3 loop: CASSYGQGSYEQYF. CDR3 DNA: TGTGCCAGCAGTTACGGGCAGGGGAGCTACGAGCAGTACTTC.

This clonotype has ten or more counts. The chain uses TRBV20-1 and TRBJ2-1, with TRBD2 identical over 8 bases. This CDR3 is 17 amino acids long. CDR1 and CDR2 from the germline V gene are DFQATT and SNEGSKA (reference sequence). J gave up 7 bases and V 3 bases, and 17 bases lay outside the gene matches. The CDR3 DNA reads TGCAGTGCTAGTGAAGTAGGCGGGGGGCACCCGGGGAATGAGCAGTTCTTC. It translates to CSASEVGGGHPGNEQFF.

This clonotype was seen ten or more times. The chain joins TRBV20-1 to TRBJ1-2, with TRBD1 matching 8 bases. V lost 5 bases to trimming and J lost 8 bases; unmatched junction nucleotides: 13. The germline gives CDR1 DFQATT, CDR2 SNEGSKA (reference sequence). This CDR3 has 14 residues. CDR3 DNA sequence: TGCAGTGCTGCAAGCTTCAGGGGGCTAGAGGGCTACACCTTC. Protein product: CSAASFRGLEGYTF.

Ten or more counts support this clonotype. The CDR3 DNA is TGCGCCAGCAGCTTTCAAAACAGTAACACTGAAGCTTTCTTT. Amino acids: CASSFQNSNTEAFF. The genes are TRBV5-1 and TRBJ1-1, with D unresolved. Germline V gene sequence: CDR1 SGHRS, CDR2 YFSETQ. V was cut by 2 bases and J by 2 bases, with 10 bases left in between. This CDR3 spans 14 amino acids.

The V gene is TRBV25-1, the J gene TRBJ2-3; TRBD1 matches at 7 bases. Germline CDR1 and CDR2: MGHDK and SYGVNS. The CDR3 spans 14 residues. The CDR3 DNA follows: TGTGTCAGTAGTGAATATACAGGGGCAGATACGCAGTATTTT. Residues: CVSSEYTGADTQYF.

This clonotype was detected ten times or more. The V gene is TRBV6-5, the J gene TRBJ2-2; D remains ambiguous. Germline CDR1 is MNHEY and CDR2 is SVGAGI. The CDR3 spans 14 residues. V shed 6 bases and J shed 2 bases, with 10 bases lying between them. DNA of the CDR3: TGTGCCAGCAGGACTGACGGTAACACCGGGGAGCTGTTTTTT. Amino acid sequence: CASRTDGNTGELFF.